This TCR beta chain originates from a study of Ad26.COV2.S vaccination and SARS-CoV-2 variants. Study at large: Intramuscularly, Ad26.COV2.S was given either once or twice, 56 days apart.

The study, taken as a whole, reports: Total T cell responses may have been underestimated by the TCR breadth and depth analyses.

A note on this clone: Its antigen is not identified.

TCRdb's copy holds only in-frame clones and misses some; the assay was immunoSEQ multiplex PCR. The sample holds about 350,000 clones, about 85% seen once. Noted treatment: approximately 18 received Ad26.COV2.S at low or high dose, single or two shots; about 5 received placebo; per-sample allocation not given. Collection of the samples took place on day 63 after the first injection of vaccine or placebo. The sample was peripheral blood, taken in a trial of Ad26.COV2.S vaccine versus placebo. This clonotype originated in a person between 18 and 65 years old who received the Ad26.COV2.S COVID-19 vaccine or a placebo.

The CDR3, as DNA: TGCAGCGTTGTCATTTCCGTCCCAGGTGTCTCCTACGAGCAGTACTTC. Amino acid sequence: CSVVISVPGVSYEQYF. This sequence joins TRBV29-1 and TRBJ2-7; D unresolved. Deletions cut 4 bases from V and 0 bases from J, with 19 bases between. The CDR3 consists of 16 residues. CDR1 is SQVTM, CDR2 ANQGSEA, per germline.